This entry features one T cell receptor beta chain sequence. Its antigen is currently unknown. Profiled with immunoSEQ multiplex PCR; TCRdb holds only in-frame clones, not every one. The table shows 13,000 to 15,000 clones, with roughly 82% occurring only once. The data derive from a study of PD-1 blockade in classical Hodgkin lymphoma. Overall study results and limits: Exclusion was the outcome for patients who began nivolumab under 1 year after ASCT. Newly diagnosed and completely responding patients shared comparable baseline diversity. At baseline, newly diagnosed patients reportedly showed less TCR diversity than healthy donors.

All patients relapsed after autologous stem cell transplantation, and brentuximab vedotin exposure varied. Best responses included complete response and partial response; otherwise, the best response was progressive disease. The source material was peripheral blood mononuclear cells (PBMCs), sampled at baseline. The receptor was derived from a human donor with classical Hodgkin lymphoma.

The CDR3 here is CSVARDRGTGELFF. For the CDR3, the DNA is TGCAGCGTAGCCCGGGACAGGGGCACCGGGGAGCTGTTTTTT. The chain combines TRBV29-1 with TRBJ2-2, with 10 bases lining up with TRBD1. The V gene's germline CDR1 is SQVTM and CDR2 ANQGSEA. The CDR3 is 14 residues long. The V gene end was trimmed by 6 bases and the J gene end by 4 bases; junction bases not matched to a gene: 5.